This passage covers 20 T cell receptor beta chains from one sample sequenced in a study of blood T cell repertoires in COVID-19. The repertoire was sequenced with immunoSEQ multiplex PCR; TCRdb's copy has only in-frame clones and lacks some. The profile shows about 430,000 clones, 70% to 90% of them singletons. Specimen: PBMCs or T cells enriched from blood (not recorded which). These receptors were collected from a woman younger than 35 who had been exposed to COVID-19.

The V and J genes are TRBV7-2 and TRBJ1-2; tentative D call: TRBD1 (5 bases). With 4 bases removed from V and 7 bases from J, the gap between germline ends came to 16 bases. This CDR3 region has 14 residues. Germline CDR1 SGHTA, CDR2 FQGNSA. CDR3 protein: CASSWGEGRVGYTF. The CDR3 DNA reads TGTGCCAGCAGCTGGGGGGAGGGGAGGGTTGGCTACACCTTC.

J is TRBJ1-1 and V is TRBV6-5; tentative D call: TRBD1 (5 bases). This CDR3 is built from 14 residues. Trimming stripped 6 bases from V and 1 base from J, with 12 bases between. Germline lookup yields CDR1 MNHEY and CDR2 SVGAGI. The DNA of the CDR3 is TGTGCCAGCAGGACAGAGAGCTCGAACACTGAAGCTTTCTTT. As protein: CASRTESSNTEAFF.

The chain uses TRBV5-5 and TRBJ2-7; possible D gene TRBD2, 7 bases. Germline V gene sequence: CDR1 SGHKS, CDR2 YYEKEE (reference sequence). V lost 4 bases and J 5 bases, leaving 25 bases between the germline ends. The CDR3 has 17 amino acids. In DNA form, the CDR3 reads TGTGCCAGCAGCCCGGGGGGCGGGGCACGGGGATTAAACGAGCAGTACTTC. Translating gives CASSPGGGARGLNEQYF.

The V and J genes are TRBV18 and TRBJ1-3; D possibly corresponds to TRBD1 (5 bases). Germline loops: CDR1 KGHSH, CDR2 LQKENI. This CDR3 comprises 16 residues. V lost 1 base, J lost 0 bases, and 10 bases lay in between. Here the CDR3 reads CASSPLHRFSGNTIYF. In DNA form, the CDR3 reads TGTGCCAGCTCACCACTCCACAGGTTCTCTGGAAACACCATATATTTT.

The CDR3 reads CASSPGGFQPQHF. DNA for the CDR3: TGTGCCAGCAGCCCAGGAGGCTTTCAGCCCCAGCATTTT. The rearrangement links TRBV3-1 (or the pseudogene TRBV3-2) to TRBJ1-5; D gene ambiguous. Trimming left V 4 bases short and J 6 bases short, with 10 bases between. Germline CDR1 reads LGHDT; CDR2 reads YNNKEL (reference sequence). The CDR3 is 13 amino acids.

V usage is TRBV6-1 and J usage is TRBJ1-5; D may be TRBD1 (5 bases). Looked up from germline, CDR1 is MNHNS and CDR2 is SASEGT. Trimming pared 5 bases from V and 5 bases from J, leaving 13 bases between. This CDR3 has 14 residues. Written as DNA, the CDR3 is TGTGCCAGCAGTAGGCGGCAGGGTGATCAGCCCCAGCATTTT. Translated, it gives CASSRRQGDQPQHF.

The CDR3, as DNA: TGTGCCTCAACAATCGGACAGTCCTACGAGCAGTACTTC. It specifies CASTIGQSYEQYF. The rearrangement uses TRBV30 and TRBJ2-7; TRBD1 is a possible D gene (6 bases). Germline V gene data show CDR1 as GTSNPN and CDR2 as SVGIG (reference sequence). This CDR3 contains 13 residues. The V end lost 7 bases, the J end lost 1 base, and 14 bases lay between the germline ends.

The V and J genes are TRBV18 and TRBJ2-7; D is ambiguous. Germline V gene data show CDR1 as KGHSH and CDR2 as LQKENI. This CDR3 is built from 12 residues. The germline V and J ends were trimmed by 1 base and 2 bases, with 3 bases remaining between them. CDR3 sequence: CASSPLTYEQYF. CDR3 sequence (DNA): TGTGCCAGCTCACCACTAACCTACGAGCAGTACTTC.

CDR3 protein: CASSRTGSGEQYF. The CDR3 bases are TGTGCCAGCAGTCGGACTGGTTCTGGCGAGCAGTACTTC. The V call is TRBV6-1, the J call TRBJ2-7; maybe TRBD2 (5 bases). The CDR3 spans 13 residues. Trimming shortened V by 5 bases and J by 6 bases, and 14 bases separated the two germline ends. Germline V gene sequence: CDR1 MNHNS, CDR2 SASEGT.

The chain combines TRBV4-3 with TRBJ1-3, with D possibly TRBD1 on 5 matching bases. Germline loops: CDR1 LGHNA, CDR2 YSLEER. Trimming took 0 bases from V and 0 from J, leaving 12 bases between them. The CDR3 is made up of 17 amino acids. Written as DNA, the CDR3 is TGCGCCAGCAGCCAAGACCCCCATGGGGCCTCTGGAAACACCATATATTTT. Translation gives CASSQDPHGASGNTIYF.

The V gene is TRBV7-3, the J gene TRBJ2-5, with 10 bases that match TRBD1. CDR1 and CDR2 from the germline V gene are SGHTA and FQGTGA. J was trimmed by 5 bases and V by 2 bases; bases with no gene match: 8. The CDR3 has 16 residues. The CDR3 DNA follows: TGTGCCAGCAGCTTAGATCGGGGGACAGGGGTTGAGACCCAGTACTTC. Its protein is CASSLDRGTGVETQYF. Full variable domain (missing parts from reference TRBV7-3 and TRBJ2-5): GAGVSQTPSNKVTEKGKYVELRCDPISGHTALYWYRQSLGQGPEFLIYFQGTGAADDSGLPNDRFFAVRPEGSVSTLKIQRTERGDSAVYLCASSLDRGTGVETQYFGPGTRLLVL.

CDR3 DNA sequence: TGTGCCAGCAACAGCCTCACCGGGGAGCTGTTTTTT. This encodes CASNSLTGELFF. The rearrangement uses TRBV28 and TRBJ2-2; D is uncertain. V shed 7 bases and J shed 4 bases, with 7 bases lying between them. Germline-derived CDR1 and CDR2 are MDHEN and SYDVKM. The CDR3 is 12 amino acids.

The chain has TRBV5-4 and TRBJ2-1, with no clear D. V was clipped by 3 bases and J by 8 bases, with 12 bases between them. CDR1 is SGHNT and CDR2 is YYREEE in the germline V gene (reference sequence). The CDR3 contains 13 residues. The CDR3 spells CASSSLDFYEQFF. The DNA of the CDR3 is TGTGCCAGCAGCTCTTTAGATTTCTATGAGCAGTTCTTC.

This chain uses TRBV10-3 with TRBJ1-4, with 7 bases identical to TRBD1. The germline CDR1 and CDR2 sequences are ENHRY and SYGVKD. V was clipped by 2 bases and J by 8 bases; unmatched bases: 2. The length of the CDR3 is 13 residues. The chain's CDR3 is CAISEQGDEKLFF. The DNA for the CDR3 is TGTGCCATCAGTGAGCAGGGGGACGAAAAACTGTTTTTT.

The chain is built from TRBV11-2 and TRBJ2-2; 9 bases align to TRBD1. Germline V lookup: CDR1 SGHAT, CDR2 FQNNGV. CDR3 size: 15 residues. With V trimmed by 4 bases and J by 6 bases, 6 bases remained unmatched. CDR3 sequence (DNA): TGTGCCAGCAGCTCCAACAGGGGGCGGGCCGGGGAGCTGTTTTTT. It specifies CASSSNRGRAGELFF.

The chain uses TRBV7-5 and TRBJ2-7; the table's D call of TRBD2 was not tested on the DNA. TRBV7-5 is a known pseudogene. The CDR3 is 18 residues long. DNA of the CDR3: TGTGTCAGAAGCTTAGAGGTGGCTAGCGGGGGCCTCTCCTACGAGCAGTACTTC. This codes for CVRSLEVASGGLSYEQYF.

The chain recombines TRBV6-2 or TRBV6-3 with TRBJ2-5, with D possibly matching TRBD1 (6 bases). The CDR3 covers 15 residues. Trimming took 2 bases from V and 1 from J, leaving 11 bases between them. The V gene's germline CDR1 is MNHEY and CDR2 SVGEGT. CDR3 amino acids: CASSYLGQPQETQYF. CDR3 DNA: TGTGCCAGCAGTTACCTAGGACAGCCCCAAGAGACCCAGTACTTC.

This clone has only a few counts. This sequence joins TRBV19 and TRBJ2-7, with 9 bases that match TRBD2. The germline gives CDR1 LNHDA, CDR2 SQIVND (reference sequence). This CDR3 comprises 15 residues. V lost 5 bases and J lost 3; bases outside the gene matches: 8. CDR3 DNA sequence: TGTGCCAGTAGTGCCGGGCTAGCGGGGCACTACGAGCAGTACTTC. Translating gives CASSAGLAGHYEQYF.

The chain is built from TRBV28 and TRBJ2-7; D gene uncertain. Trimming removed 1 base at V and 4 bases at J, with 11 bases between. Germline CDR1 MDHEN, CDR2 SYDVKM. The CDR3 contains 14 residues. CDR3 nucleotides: TGTGCCAGCAGTTTATCCCCAACGGGTTACGAGCAGTACTTC. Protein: CASSLSPTGYEQYF. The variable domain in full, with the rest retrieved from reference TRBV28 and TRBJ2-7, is DVKVTQSSRYLVKRTGEKVFLECVQDMDHENMFWYRQDPGLGLRLIYFSYDVKMKEKGDIPEGYSVSREKKERFSLILESASTNQTSMYLCASSLSPTGYEQYFGPGTRLTVT.

For the CDR3, the DNA is TGTGCCAGCAGCTTAGAAGGACAGGGGTCCCACGAGCAGTACTTC. Encoded protein: CASSLEGQGSHEQYF. The gene calls are TRBV13 and TRBJ2-7; 9 bases fit TRBD1. Germline CDR1 PRHDT, CDR2 FYEKMQ (reference sequence). This CDR3 has 15 amino acids. The ends lost 1 base at V and 5 bases at J; junction bases unmatched: 6. Supplemented by reference TRBV13 and TRBJ2-7, the full variable domain reads AAGVIQSPRHLIKEKRETATLKCYPIPRHDTVYWYQQGPGQDPQFLISFYEKMQSDKGSIPDRFSAQQFSDYHSELNMSSLELGDSALYFCASSLEGQGSHEQYFGPGTRLTVT.